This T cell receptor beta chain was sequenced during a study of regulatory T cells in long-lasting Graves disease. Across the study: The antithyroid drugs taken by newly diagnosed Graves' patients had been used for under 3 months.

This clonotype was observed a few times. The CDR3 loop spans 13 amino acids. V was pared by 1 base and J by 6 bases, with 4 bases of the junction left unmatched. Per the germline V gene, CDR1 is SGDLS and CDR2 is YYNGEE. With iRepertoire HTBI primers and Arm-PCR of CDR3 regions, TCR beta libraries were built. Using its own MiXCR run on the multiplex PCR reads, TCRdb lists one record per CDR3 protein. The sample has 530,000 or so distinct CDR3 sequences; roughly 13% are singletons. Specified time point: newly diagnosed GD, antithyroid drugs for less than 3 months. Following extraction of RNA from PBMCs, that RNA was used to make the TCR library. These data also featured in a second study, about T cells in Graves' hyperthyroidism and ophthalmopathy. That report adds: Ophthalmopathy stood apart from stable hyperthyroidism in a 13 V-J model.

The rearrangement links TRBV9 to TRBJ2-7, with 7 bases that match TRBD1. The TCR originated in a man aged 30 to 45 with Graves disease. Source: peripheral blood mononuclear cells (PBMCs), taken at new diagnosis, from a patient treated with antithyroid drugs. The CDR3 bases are TGTGCCAGCAGCGTATTGGCAGGGGGCGAGCAGTACTTC. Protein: CASSVLAGGEQYF.